Detailed here is one TCR beta chain. This record belongs to a study of shared T cell receptors in the human thymus. V was pared by 1 base and J by 5 bases, with 8 bases of the junction left unmatched. The CDR3 is 19 residues long. The germline CDR1 and CDR2 sequences are SGHTA and FQGNSA. The protocol was immunoSEQ multiplex PCR, while the TCRdb copy is restricted to in-frame clones and leaves out a portion. The profile shows hundreds of thousands of clones, 85% to 95% of them singletons. This receptor was identified in a human donor. Sequencing was performed on thymocytes. V gene TRBV7-2 combines with J gene TRBJ2-1; the match to TRBD2 covers 16 bases. In DNA form, the CDR3 reads TGTGCCAGCAGCTTAGTGGGACTAGCGGGAGGGTCTACCCACAATGAGCAGTTCTTC. It specifies CASSLVGLAGGSTHNEQFF.